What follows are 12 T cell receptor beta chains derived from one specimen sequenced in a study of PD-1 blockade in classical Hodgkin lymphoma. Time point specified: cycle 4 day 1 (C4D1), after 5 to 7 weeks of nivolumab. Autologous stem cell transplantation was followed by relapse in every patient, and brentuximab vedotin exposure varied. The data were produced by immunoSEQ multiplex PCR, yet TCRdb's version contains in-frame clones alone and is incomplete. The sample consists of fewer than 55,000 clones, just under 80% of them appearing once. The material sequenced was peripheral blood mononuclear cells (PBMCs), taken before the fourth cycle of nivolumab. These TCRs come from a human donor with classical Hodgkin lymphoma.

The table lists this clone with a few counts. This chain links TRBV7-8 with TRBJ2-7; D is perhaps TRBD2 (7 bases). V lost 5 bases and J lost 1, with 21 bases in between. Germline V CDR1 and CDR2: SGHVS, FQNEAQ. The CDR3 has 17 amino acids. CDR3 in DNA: TGTGCCAGCAGCACCCGAGGGGGGGCCGGGGGGTCCTACGAGCAGTACTTC. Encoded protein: CASSTRGGAGGSYEQYF.

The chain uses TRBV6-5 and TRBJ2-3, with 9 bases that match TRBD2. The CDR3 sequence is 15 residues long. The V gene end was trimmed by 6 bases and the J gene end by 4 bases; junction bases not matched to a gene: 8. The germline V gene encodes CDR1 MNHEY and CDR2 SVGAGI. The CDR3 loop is CASSLAGGAPDTQYF. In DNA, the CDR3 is TGTGCCAGCAGCCTTGCGGGGGGGGCCCCAGATACGCAGTATTTT.

The chain's CDR3 is CASSDHIGRSPLHF. The CDR3 DNA reads TGTGCCAGCAGCGACCACATAGGGAGGTCACCCCTCCACTTT. This chain links TRBV11-2 with TRBJ1-6; D is ambiguous. The CDR3 covers 14 residues. The V gene lost 5 bases and the J gene lost 10 bases, with 15 bases spanning the gap. Germline assignment: CDR1 SGHAT and CDR2 FQNNGV. The variable domain in full, completed from reference TRBV11-2 and TRBJ1-6, reads EAGVAQSPRYKIIEKRQSVAFWCNPISGHATLYWYQQILGQGPKLLIQFQNNGVVDDSQLPKDRFSAERLKGVDSTLKIQPAKLEDSAVYLCASSDHIGRSPLHFGNGTRLTVT.

CDR3 in amino acids: CASSPPWGDEQFF. The CDR3 DNA follows: TGTGCCAGCAGCCCCCCGTGGGGGGATGAGCAGTTCTTC. The chain recombines TRBV7-9 with TRBJ2-1; tentative D call: TRBD2 (6 bases). Germline V gene sequence: CDR1 SEHNR, CDR2 FQNEAQ (reference sequence). V lost 5 bases and J lost 8, with 13 bases in between. CDR3 size: 13 residues.

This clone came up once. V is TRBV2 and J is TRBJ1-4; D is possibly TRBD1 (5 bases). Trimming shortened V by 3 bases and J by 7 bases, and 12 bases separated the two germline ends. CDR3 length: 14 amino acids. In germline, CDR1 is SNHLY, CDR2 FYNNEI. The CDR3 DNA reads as TGTGCCAGCAGTGACATACAGGAGGGTGAAAAACTGTTTTTT. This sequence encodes CASSDIQEGEKLFF.

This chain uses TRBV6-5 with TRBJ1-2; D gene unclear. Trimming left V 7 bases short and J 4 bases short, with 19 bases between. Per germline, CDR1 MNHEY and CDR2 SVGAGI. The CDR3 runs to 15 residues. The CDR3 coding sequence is TGTGCCAGCAAAAGGCAGCCTCATGAACTCTATGGCTACACCTTC. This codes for CASKRQPHELYGYTF.

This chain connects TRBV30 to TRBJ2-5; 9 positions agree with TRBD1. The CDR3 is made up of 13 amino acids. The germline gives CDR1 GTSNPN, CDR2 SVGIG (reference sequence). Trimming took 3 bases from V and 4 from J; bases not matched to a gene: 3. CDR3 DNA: TGTGCCTGGAGCGTGACAGGGGGAGAGACCCAGTACTTC. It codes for CAWSVTGGETQYF.

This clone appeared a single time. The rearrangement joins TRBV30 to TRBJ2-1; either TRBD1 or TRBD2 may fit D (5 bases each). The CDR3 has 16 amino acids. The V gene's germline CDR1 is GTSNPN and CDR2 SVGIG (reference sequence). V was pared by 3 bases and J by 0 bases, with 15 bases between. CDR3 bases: TGTGCCTGGAGCCCCGGGACCGCGAGCTCCTACAATGAGCAGTTCTTC. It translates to CAWSPGTASSYNEQFF.

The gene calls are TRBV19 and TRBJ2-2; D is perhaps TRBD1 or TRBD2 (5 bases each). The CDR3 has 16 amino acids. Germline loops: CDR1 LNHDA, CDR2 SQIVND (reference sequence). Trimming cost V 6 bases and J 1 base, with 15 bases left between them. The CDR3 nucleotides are TGTGCCAGTAGAGGGGTTCGGGGCGAGAACACCGGGGAGCTGTTTTTT. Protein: CASRGVRGENTGELFF.

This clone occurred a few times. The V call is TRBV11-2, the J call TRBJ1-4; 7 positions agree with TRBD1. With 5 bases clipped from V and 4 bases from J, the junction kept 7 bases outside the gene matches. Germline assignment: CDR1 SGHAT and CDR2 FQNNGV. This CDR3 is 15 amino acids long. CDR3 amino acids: CASSQNRGVNEKLFF. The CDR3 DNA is TGTGCCAGCAGCCAAAACAGGGGAGTTAATGAAAAACTGTTTTTT.

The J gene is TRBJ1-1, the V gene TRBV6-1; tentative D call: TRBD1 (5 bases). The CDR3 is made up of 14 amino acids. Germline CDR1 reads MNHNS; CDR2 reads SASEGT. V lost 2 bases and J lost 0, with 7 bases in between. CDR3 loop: CASSEWGLNTEAFF. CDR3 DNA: TGTGCCAGCAGTGAATGGGGCTTGAACACTGAAGCTTTCTTT.

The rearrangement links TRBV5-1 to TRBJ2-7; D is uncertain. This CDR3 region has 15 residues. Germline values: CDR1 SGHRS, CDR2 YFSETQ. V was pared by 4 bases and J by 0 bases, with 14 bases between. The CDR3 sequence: CASSLPDTYSYEQYF. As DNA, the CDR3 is TGCGCCAGCAGCCTCCCAGACACCTACTCCTACGAGCAGTACTTC.